This T cell receptor (beta chain) originates from a study of cytomegalovirus exposure and HLA in healthy donors. Findings and limits, study-wide: The listing of 150 or so TCR beta chains classed them as cytomegalovirus-associated. Further analysis, carried out later, found HLA-associated TCR beta chains more clonally expanded than equally common other chains. Immune exposure was documented only through CMV serostatus.

The study ran its PCR with 60 Vbeta and 13 Jbeta primers. Measured with immunoSEQ multiplex PCR; TCRdb has only the in-frame clones, and not every one. This table holds tens of thousands of clones, 82% found once. Per germline, CDR1 SGHNT and CDR2 YENEEA. The ends were cut back, 5 bases at V and 8 bases at J, with 19 bases in the middle. CDR3 length equals 15 residues. These donors, healthy bone marrow donors, were studied. Comment on this clone: Antigen specificity is unknown.

This sequence originates from a woman between 18 and 30 years old in good health and CMV-seropositive. The specimen was PBMCs. The chain is built from TRBV11-3 and TRBJ2-1; tentative D call: TRBD2 (6 bases). CDR3 sequence: CASSKGLVPRDEQFF. CDR3 coding DNA: TGTGCCAGCAGCAAGGGACTGGTCCCTCGGGATGAGCAGTTCTTC.